This entry features one T cell receptor (beta chain) sequence. The data stem from a study of T cell changes during pregnancy in multiple sclerosis. The repertoire was sequenced with immunoSEQ multiplex PCR; TCRdb's copy has only in-frame clones and lacks some. The table lists roughly 69,000 clones, just over 90% of them singletons, with 1.4% in the top ten. This receptor was identified in a female donor with multiple sclerosis, enrolled in a pregnancy study. Sequencing used peripheral blood, obtained in the second trimester of pregnancy.

CDR3: CASSSRTGAETQYF. CDR3 DNA sequence: TGTGCCAGCAGCTCGAGGACAGGGGCAGAGACCCAGTACTTC. This chain connects TRBV9 to TRBJ2-5; TRBD1 matches 9 bases. Per germline, CDR1 SGDLS and CDR2 YYNGEE. The trim removed 4 bases at V and 4 bases at J, leaving 5 bases unmatched. The CDR3 has 14 amino acids.